The clone carrying this T cell receptor beta chain was detected only a few times. Its antigen remains unidentified. TCRdb redid the calling of the 5' RACE reads with MiXCR, one entry per CDR3 protein. The repertoire holds some 320,000 distinct CDR3 sequences, with about 12% as singletons. This sample was taken from a study of identical twins. Study findings and constraints: Conclusions rested on cross-sectional statistics rather than following the same donors. Weaker excess twin sharing was seen among beta out-of-frame sequences. There were fewer insertions in abundant cord blood beta clonotypes, but memory repertoires showed no such pattern.

Every one of the donors was a healthy Caucasian. The CDR3 contains 13 residues. Trimming shortened V by 2 bases and J by 5 bases, and 9 bases separated the two germline ends. This sample was shared with a second study, whose subject was yellow fever vaccine responses in identical twins.

The material sequenced was CD8+ T cells sorted from blood. This chain connects TRBV12-3 or TRBV12-4 to TRBJ2-5; possible D gene TRBD2, 6 bases. The origin of this receptor is a woman aged 18-30 years in good health. The CDR3 here is CASSLRRGETQYF. The CDR3 DNA follows: TGTGCCAGCAGTTTACGGCGGGGCGAGACCCAGTACTTC.